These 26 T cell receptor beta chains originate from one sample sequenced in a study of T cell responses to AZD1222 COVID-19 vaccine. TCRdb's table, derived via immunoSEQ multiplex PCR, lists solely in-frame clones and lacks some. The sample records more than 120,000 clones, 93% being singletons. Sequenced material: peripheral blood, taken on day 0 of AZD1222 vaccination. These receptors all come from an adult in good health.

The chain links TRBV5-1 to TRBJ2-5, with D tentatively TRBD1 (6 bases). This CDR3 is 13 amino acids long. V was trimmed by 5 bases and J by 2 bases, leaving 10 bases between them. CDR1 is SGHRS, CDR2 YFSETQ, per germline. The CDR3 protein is CASSQGTQETQYF. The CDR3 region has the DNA TGCGCCAGCAGTCAAGGGACACAAGAGACCCAGTACTTC.

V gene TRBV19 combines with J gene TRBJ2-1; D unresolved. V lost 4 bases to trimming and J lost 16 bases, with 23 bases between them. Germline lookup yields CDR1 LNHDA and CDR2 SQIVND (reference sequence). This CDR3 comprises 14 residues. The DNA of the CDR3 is TGTGCCAGTAGTACAGATGAGACCGGGCCCCCGGCTTTCTTC. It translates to CASSTDETGPPAFF.

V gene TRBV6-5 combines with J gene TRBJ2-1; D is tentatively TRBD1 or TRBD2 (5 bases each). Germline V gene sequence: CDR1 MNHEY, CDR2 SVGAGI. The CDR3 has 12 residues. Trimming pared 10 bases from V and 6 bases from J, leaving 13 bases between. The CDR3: CATRGDVNEQFF. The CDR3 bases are TGTGCCACAAGAGGGGATGTCAATGAGCAGTTCTTC.

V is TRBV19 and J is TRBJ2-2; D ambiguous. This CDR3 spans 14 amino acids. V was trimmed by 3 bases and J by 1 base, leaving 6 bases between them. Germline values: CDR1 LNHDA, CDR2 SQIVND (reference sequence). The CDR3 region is CASSIVENTGELFF. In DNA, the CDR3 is TGTGCCAGTAGTATCGTGGAGAACACCGGGGAGCTGTTTTTT. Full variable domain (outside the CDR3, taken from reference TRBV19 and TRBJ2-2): DGGITQSPKYLFRKEGQNVTLSCEQNLNHDAMYWYRQDPGQGLRLIYYSQIVNDFQKGDIAEGYSVSREKKESFPLTVTSAQKNPTAFYLCASSIVENTGELFFGEGSRLTVL.

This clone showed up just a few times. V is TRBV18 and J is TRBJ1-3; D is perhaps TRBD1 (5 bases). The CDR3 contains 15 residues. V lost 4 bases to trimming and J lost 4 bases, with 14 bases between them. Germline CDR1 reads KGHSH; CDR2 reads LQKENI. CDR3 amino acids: CASSRDLGSGNTIYF. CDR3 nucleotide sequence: TGTGCCAGCTCACGGGACCTGGGCTCGGGAAACACCATATATTTT.

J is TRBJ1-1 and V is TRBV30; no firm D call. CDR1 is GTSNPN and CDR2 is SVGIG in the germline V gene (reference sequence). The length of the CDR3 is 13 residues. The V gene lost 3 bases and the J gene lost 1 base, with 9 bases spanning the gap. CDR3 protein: CAWSAEENTEAFF. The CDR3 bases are TGTGCCTGGAGCGCTGAGGAGAACACTGAAGCTTTCTTT. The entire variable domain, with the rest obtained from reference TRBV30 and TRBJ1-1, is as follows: SQTIHQWPATLVQPVGSPLSLECTVEGTSNPNLYWYRQAAGRGLQLLFYSVGIGQISSEVPQNLSASRPQDRQFILSSKKLLLSDSGFYLCAWSAEENTEAFFGQGTRLTVV.

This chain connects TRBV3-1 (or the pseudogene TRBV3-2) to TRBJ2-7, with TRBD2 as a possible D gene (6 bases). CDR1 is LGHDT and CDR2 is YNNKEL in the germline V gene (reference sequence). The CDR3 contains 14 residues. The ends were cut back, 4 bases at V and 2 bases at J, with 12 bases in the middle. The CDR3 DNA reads TGTGCCAGCAGCCTGATGGGGGGACCCTACGAGCAGTACTTC. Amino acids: CASSLMGGPYEQYF.

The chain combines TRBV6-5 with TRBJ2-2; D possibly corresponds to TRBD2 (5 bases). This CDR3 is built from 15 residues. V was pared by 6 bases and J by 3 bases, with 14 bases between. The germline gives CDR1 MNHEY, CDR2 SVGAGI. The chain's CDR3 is CASSLSGVDTGELFF. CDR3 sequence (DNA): TGTGCCAGCAGCTTGTCCGGGGTCGACACCGGGGAGCTGTTTTTT.

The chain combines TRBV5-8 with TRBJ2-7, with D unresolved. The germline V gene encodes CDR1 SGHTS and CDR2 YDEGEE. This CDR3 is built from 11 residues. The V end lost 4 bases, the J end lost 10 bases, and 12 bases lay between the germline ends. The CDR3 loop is CASSVGISQYF. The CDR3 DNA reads TGTGCCAGCAGCGTGGGGATTTCCCAGTACTTC.

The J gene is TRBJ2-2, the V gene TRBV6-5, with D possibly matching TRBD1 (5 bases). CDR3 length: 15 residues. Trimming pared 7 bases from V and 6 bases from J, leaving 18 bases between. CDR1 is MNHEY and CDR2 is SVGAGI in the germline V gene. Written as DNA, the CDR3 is TGTGCCAGCACCCTTACCAAAGGGGCCGCCGGGGAGCTGTTTTTT. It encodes CASTLTKGAAGELFF.

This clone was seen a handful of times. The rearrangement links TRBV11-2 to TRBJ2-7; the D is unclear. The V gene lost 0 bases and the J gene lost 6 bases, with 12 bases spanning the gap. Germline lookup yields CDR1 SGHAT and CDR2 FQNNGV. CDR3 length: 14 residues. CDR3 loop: CASSLDASLSEQYF. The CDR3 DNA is TGTGCCAGCAGCTTAGATGCCTCCCTCTCCGAGCAGTACTTC.

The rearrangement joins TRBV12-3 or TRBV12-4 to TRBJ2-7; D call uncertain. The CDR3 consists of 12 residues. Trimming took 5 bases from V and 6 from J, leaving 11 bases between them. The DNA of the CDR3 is TGTGCCAGCAGTCAAACCAAGCTCGAGCAGTACTTC. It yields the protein CASSQTKLEQYF.

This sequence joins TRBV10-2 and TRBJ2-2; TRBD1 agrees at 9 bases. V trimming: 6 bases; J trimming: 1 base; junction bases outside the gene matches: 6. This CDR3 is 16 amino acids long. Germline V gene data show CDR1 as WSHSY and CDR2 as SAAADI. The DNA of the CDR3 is TGCGCCAGCAGAACAGGGGGCAGGGGGAACACCGGGGAGCTGTTTTTT. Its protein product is CASRTGGRGNTGELFF.

The CDR3, as DNA: TGCGCCAGCAGCCGCCGATCCAGCGGGGGGGCGAATGAGCAGTTCTTC. This sequence encodes CASSRRSSGGANEQFF. The chain links TRBV4-1 to TRBJ2-1; the match to TRBD2 covers 10 bases. V lost 4 bases and J lost 7; bases outside the gene matches: 10. CDR1 and CDR2 (germline): MGHRA, YSYEKL. The CDR3 runs 16 residues.

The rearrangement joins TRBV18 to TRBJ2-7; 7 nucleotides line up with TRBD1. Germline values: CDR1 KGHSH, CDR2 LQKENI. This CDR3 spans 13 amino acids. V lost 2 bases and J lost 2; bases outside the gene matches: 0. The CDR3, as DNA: TGTGCCAGCTCACCAAGGGGGCCCTACGAGCAGTACTTC. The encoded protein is CASSPRGPYEQYF.

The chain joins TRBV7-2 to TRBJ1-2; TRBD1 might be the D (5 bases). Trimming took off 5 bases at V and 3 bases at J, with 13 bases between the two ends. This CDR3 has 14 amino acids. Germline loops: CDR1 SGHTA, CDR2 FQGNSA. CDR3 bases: TGTGCCAGCAGCCAATCCCGGGACTACTATGGCTACACCTTC. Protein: CASSQSRDYYGYTF.

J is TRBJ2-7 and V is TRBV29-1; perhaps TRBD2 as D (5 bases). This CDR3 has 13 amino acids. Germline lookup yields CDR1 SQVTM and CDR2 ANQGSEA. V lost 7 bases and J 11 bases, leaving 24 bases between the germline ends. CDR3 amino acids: CSASRLGEGREYF. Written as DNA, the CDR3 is TGCAGCGCCTCCCGTCTGGGTGAAGGGAGAGAGTACTTC.

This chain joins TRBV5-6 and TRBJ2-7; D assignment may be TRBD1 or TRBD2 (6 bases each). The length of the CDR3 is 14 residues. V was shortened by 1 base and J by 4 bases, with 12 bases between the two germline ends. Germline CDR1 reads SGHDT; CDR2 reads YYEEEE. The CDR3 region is CASSLLTGTYEQYF. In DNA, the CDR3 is TGTGCCAGCAGCTTGCTAACAGGGACTTACGAGCAGTACTTC. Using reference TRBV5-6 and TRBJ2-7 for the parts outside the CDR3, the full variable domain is DAGVTQSPTHLIKTRGQQVTLRCSPKSGHDTVSWYQQALGQGPQFIFQYYEEEERQRGNFPDRFSGHQFPNYSSELNVNALLLGDSALYLCASSLLTGTYEQYFGPGTRLTVT.

CDR3 coding DNA: TGTGCCAGCAGCCAAGGGGGTCTCCGTACTGATACGCAGTATTTT. It translates to CASSQGGLRTDTQYF. The rearrangement links TRBV3-1 (or the pseudogene TRBV3-2) to TRBJ2-3, with D unclear. The germline V gene has CDR1 LGHDT and CDR2 YNNKEL (reference sequence). There are 15 residues in the CDR3. Trimming cost V 1 base and J 6 bases, with 14 bases left between them.

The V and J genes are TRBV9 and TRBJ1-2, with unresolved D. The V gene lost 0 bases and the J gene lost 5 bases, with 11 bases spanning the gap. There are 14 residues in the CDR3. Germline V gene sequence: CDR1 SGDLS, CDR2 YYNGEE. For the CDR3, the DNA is TGTGCCAGCAGCGTAGAGGGCCAAACTTATGGCTACACCTTC. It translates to CASSVEGQTYGYTF.

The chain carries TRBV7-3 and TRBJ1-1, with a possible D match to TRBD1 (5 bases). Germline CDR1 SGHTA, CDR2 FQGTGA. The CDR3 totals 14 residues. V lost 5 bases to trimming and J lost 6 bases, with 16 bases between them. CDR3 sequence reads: CASSLTGARSEAFF. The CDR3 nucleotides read TGTGCCAGCAGCCTCACCGGGGCTAGGTCTGAAGCTTTCTTT.

This CDR3 reads CASSESLGKDEKLFF. As DNA, the CDR3 is TGTGCCAGCAGTGAATCTTTAGGAAAGGATGAAAAACTGTTTTTT. The chain has TRBV6-1 and TRBJ1-4; no reliable D call. Germline CDR1 is MNHNS and CDR2 is SASEGT. The CDR3 covers 15 residues. With 2 bases removed from V and 6 bases from J, the gap between germline ends came to 13 bases.

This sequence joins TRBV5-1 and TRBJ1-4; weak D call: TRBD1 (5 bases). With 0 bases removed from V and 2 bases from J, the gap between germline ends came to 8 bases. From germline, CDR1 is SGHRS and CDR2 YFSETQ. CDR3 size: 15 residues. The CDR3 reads CASSLEGLTNEKLFF. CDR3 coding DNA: TGCGCCAGCAGCTTGGAGGGGTTGACTAATGAAAAACTGTTTTTT. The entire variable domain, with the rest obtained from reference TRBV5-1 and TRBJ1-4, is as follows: KAGVTQTPRYLIKTRGQQVTLSCSPISGHRSVSWYQQTPGQGLQFLFEYFSETQRNKGNFPGRFSGRQFSNSRSEMNVSTLELGDSALYLCASSLEGLTNEKLFFGSGTQLSVL.

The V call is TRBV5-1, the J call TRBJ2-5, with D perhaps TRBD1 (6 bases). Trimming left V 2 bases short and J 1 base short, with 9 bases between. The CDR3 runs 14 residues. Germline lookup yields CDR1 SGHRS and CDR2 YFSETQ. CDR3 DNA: TGCGCCAGCAGCTTCGGACAGACCCAAGAGACCCAGTACTTC. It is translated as CASSFGQTQETQYF.

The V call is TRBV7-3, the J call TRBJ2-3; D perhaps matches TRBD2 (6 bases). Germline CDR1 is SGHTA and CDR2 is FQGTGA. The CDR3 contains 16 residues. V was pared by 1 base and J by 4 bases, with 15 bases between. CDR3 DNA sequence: TGTGCCAGCAGCTTAAACGGGAGAGGGGTCTCAGATACGCAGTATTTT. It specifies CASSLNGRGVSDTQYF.

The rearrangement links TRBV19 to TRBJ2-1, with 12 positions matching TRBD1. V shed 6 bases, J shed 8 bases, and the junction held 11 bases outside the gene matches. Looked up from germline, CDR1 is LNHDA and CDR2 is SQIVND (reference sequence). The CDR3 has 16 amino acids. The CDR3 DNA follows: TGTGCCAGTAGGCAATCCGGGACAGGGGGCGGGGATGAGCAGTTCTTC. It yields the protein CASRQSGTGGGDEQFF.